Here is one T cell receptor (beta chain) with its context. The record originates from a study of T cell changes during pregnancy in multiple sclerosis. From germline, CDR1 is MNHEY and CDR2 SMNVEV (reference sequence). This CDR3 has 12 residues. V was cut by 4 bases and J by 8 bases, with 8 bases left in between. This table comes from immunoSEQ multiplex PCR, and its TCRdb copy is limited to in-frame clones, with some not included. The table shows more than 55,000 clones, with around 94% occurring only once. The sequencing here drew on CD8+ T cells from peripheral blood mononuclear cells, taken after pregnancy. The receptor comes from a female donor with multiple sclerosis, enrolled in a pregnancy study. J is TRBJ2-2 and V is TRBV27; D possibly corresponds to TRBD1 (6 bases). Here the CDR3 DNA reads TGTGCCAGCAGTTCAGGGGCTGGGGAGCTGTTTTTT. This gives the protein CASSSGAGELFF.